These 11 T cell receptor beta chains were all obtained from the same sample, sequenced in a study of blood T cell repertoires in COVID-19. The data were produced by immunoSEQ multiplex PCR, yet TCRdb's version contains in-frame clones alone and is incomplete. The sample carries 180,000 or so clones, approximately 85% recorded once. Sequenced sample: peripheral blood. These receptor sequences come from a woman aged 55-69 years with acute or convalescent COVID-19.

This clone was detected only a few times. The CDR3 here is CASSQDTGNYGYTF. The CDR3 DNA is TGTGCCAGCAGCCAAGATACAGGGAACTATGGCTACACCTTC. This chain links TRBV3-1 (or the pseudogene TRBV3-2) with TRBJ1-2; D might be TRBD1 (6 bases). The CDR3 covers 14 residues. Trimming removed 0 bases from V and 2 bases from J, with 7 bases in between. Germline lookup yields CDR1 LGHDT and CDR2 YNNKEL (reference sequence).

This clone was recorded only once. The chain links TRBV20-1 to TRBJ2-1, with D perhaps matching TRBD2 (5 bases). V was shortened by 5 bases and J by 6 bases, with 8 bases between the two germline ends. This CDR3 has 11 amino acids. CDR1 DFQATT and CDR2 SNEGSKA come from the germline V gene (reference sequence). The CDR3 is CSALGSNEQFF. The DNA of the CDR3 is TGCAGTGCTCTGGGGAGCAATGAGCAGTTCTTC.

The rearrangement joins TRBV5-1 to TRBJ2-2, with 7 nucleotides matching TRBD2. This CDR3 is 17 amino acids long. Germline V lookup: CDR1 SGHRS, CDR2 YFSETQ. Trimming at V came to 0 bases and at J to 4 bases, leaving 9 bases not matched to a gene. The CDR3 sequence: CASSLGGSVVSTGELFF. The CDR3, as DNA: TGCGCCAGCAGCTTGGGCGGGAGTGTGGTGAGCACCGGGGAGCTGTTTTTT.

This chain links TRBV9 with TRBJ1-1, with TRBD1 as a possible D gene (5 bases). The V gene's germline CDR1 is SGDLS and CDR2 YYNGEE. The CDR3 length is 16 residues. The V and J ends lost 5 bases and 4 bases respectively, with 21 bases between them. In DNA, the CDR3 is TGTGCCAGCAGTGGCCCGTTACGTCCAGGGTCCACTGAAGCTTTCTTT. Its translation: CASSGPLRPGSTEAFF.

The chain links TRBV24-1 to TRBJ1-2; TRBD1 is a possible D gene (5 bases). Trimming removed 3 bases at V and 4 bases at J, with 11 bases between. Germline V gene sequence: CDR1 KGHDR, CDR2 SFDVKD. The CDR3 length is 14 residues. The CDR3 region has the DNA TGTGCCACCAGTGATGACGCTCAGGGCTATGGCTACACCTTC. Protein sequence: CATSDDAQGYGYTF.

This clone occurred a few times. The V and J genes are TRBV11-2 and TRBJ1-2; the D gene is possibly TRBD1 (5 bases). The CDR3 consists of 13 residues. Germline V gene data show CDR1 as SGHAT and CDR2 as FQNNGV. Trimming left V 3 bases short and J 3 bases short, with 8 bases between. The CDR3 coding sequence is TGTGCCAGCAGCTTCGCCAGGGACTATGGCTACACCTTC. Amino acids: CASSFARDYGYTF.

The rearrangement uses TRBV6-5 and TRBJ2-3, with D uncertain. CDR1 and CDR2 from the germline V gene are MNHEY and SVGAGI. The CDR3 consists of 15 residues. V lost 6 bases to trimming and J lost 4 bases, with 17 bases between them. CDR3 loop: CASSKKATRADTQYF. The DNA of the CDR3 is TGTGCCAGCAGCAAGAAGGCGACTCGCGCAGATACGCAGTATTTT.

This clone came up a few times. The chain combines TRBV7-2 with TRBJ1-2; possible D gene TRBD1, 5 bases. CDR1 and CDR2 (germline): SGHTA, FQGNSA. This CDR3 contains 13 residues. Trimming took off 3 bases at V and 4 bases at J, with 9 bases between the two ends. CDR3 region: CASSFTGGYGYTF. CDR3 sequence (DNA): TGTGCCAGCAGCTTCACAGGTGGCTATGGCTACACCTTC.

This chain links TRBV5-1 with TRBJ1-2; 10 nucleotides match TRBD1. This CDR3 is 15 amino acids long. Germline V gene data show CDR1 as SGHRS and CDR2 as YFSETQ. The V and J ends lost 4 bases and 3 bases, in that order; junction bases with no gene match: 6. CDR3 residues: CASSPGQGNDYGYTF. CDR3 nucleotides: TGCGCCAGCAGCCCGGGACAGGGGAACGACTATGGCTACACCTTC.

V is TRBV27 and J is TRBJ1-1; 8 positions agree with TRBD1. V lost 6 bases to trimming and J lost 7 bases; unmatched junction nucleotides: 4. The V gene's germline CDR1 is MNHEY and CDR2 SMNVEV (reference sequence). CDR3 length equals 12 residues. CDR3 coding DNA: TGTGCCAGCAGCTTTGGGACAGGTGAAGCTTTCTTT. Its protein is CASSFGTGEAFF.

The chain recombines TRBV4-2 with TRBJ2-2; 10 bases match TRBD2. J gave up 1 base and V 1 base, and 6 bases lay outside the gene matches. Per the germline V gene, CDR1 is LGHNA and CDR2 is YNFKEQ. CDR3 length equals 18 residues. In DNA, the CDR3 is TGTGCCAGCAGCCAAGGCACACTAGCGGGAATGAACACCGGGGAGCTGTTTTTT. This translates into CASSQGTLAGMNTGELFF.